This T cell receptor beta chain was identified during a study of T cell responses to AZD1222 COVID-19 vaccine. Study-level results: Most donors were white British, females outnumbered males, and clonal diversity was possibly underestimated. The study found vaccine-associated CD4 TCRs spanning spike, dominant at 160-218 and 743-854.

Turning to this clone: Its antigen is not identified.

TCRdb keeps only in-frame clones here, not all; method: immunoSEQ multiplex PCR. The repertoire holds roughly 79,000 clones, with around 80% as singletons. Trimming removed 1 base at V and 4 bases at J, with 22 bases between. In germline, CDR1 is LNHDA, CDR2 SQIVND (reference sequence). The CDR3 contains 18 residues. The clonotype was recovered from an adult in good health. The material sequenced was peripheral blood, taken on day 0 of AZD1222 vaccination. V is TRBV19 and J is TRBJ1-2, with no clear D. The CDR3 DNA sequence: TGTGCCAGTAGTATAGCTCGCAGCGGGGTCCCACCTCTCTATGGCTACACCTTC. As protein: CASSIARSGVPPLYGYTF.